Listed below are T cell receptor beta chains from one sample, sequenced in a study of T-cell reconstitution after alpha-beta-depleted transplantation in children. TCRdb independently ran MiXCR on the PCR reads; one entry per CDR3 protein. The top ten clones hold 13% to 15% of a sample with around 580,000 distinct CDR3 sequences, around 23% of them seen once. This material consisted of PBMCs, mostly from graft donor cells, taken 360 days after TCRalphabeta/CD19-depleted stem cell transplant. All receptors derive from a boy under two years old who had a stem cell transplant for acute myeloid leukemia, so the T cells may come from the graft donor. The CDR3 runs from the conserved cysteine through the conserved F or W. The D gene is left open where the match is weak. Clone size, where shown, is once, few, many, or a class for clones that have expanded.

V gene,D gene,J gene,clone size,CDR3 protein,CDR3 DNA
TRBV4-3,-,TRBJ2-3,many,CASSQEWPNPGTDTQYF,TGCGCCAGCAGCCAAGAATGGCCTAACCCCGGCACAGATACGCAGTATTTT
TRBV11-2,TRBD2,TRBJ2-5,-,CASSLDHGGSETQYF,TGTGCCAGCAGCTTGGACCACGGGGGGTCGGAGACCCAGTACTTC
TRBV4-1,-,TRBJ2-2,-,CASSQLQAVSNTGELFF,TGCGCCAGCAGCCAACTGCAGGCGGTATCGAACACCGGGGAGCTGTTTTTT
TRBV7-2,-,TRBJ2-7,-,CASSSEGLSYEQYF,TGTGCCAGCAGCTCGGAGGGTCTCAGTTACGAGCAGTACTTC
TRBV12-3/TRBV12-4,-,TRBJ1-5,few,CASSLDGEGRQPQHF,TGTGCCAGCAGTTTAGATGGGGAAGGACGGCAGCCCCAGCATTTT
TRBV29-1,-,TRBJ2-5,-,CSVRTRAQETQYF,TGCAGCGTTAGAACTCGGGCGCAAGAGACCCAGTACTTC
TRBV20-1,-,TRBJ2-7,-,CSALEGLRDEQYF,TGCAGTGCCCTGGAGGGCCTTAGGGACGAGCAGTACTTC
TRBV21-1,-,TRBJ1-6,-,CASSNTGRAPLHF,TGTGCCAGCAGCAACACAGGGAGGGCACCCCTCCACTTT
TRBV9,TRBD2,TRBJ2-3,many,CASSVEPSGGANTQYF,TGTGCCAGCAGCGTAGAGCCCAGCGGGGGGGCAAATACGCAGTATTTT
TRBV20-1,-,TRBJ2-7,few,CSARRDTSSYEQYF,TGCAGTGCCAGACGGGACACGAGCTCCTACGAGCAGTACTTC
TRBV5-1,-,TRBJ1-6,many,CASSPEGNSPLHF,TGCGCCAGCAGCCCGGAGGGTAATTCACCCCTCCACTTT
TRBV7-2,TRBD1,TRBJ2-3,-,CASSSDRGSDTQYF,TGTGCCAGCAGTTCCGACAGGGGTTCAGATACGCAGTATTTT
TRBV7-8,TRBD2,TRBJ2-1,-,CSSSLASGVYNEQFF,TGTTCCAGCAGCTTAGCGAGCGGGGTTTACAATGAGCAGTTCTTC
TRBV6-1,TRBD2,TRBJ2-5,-,CASSLAGAPQETQYF,TGTGCCAGCAGCCTAGCGGGGGCACCACAAGAGACCCAGTACTTC
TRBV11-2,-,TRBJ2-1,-,CASRPRGGEGNEQFF,TGTGCCAGCAGACCTAGAGGGGGGGAGGGCAATGAGCAGTTCTTC
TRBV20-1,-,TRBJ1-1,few,CSAPRAGEAFF,TGCAGTGCCCCTCGTGCAGGGGAAGCTTTCTTT
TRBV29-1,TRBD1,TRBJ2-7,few,CSVRQGRGEQYF,TGCAGCGTCCGACAGGGTAGGGGCGAGCAGTACTTC
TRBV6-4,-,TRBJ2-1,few,CASTWGGEVREQFF,TGTGCCAGCACATGGGGGGGCGAAGTTAGGGAGCAGTTCTTC
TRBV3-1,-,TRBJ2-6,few,CASRRDGANVLTF,TGTGCCAGCAGGCGGGATGGGGCCAACGTCCTGACTTTC
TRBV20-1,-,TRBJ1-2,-,CSAPLGGRIYGYTF,TGCAGTGCTCCCTTAGGGGGGCGCATCTATGGCTACACCTTC
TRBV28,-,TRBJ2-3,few,CASSPTGRGTDTQYF,TGTGCCAGCAGTCCGACAGGCCGCGGCACAGATACGCAGTATTTT
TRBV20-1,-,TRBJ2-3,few,CSARAPKGWADTQYF,TGCAGTGCTAGAGCACCCAAGGGGTGGGCAGATACGCAGTATTTT
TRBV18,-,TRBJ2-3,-,CASSPPLSGLLADTQYF,TGTGCCAGCTCACCACCTTTATCCGGGTTACTGGCAGATACGCAGTATTTT
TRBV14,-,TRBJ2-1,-,CASSQVAGGAYNEQFF,TGTGCCAGCAGCCAAGTCGCCGGGGGCGCCTACAATGAGCAGTTCTTC
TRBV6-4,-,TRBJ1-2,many,CASRRDGSYGYTF,TGTGCCAGCAGAAGGGACGGGAGCTATGGCTACACCTTC
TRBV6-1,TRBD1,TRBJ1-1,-,CAIWDRGNTEAFF,TGTGCCATCTGGGACAGGGGGAACACTGAAGCTTTCTTT
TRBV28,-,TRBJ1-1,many,CASRPPTENTEAFF,TGTGCCAGCAGGCCCCCGACAGAGAACACTGAAGCTTTCTTT
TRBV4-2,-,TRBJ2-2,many,CASSPGTVGTGELFF,TGTGCCAGCAGCCCTGGGACCGTAGGGACCGGGGAGCTGTTTTTT
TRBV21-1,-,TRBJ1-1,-,CASSFRRGGTEAFF,TGTGCCAGCAGCTTCCGGAGGGGGGGCACTGAAGCTTTCTTT
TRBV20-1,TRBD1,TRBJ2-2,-,CSAPRTGSNTGELFF,TGCAGTGCTCCGCGGACAGGCTCCAACACCGGGGAGCTGTTTTTT
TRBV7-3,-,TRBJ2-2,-,CASSLTGQTNTGELFF,TGTGCCAGCAGCTTAACAGGGCAGACGAACACCGGGGAGCTGTTTTTT
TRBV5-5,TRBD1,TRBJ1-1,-,CASSSEGQGNTEAFF,TGTGCCAGCAGCTCCGAGGGACAGGGGAACACTGAAGCTTTCTTT
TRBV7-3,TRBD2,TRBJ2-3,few,CASSLLGRTSGGAGTDTQYF,TGTGCCAGCAGCTTACTAGGGAGAACTAGCGGGGGGGCTGGCACAGATACGCAGTATTTT
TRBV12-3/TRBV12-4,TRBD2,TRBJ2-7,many,CASSFSGASYEQYF,TGTGCCAGCAGTTTTAGCGGGGCCTCCTACGAGCAGTACTTC
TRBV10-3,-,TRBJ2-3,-,CAISESLNSPADTQYF,TGTGCCATCAGTGAGTCACTGAACAGTCCCGCAGATACGCAGTATTTT
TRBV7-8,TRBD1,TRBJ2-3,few,CASRPDRALTDTQYF,TGTGCCAGCAGACCAGACAGGGCCCTCACAGATACGCAGTATTTT
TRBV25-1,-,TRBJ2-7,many,CASSAGRSYEQYF,TGTGCCAGCAGTGCGGGACGCTCCTACGAGCAGTACTTC
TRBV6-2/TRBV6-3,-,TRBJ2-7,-,CASYRDGRRSSYEQYF,TGTGCCAGTTACCGCGACGGGAGAAGGAGCTCCTACGAGCAGTACTTC
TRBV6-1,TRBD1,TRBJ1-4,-,CASSAAGTGDEKLFF,TGTGCCAGCAGTGCAGCCGGGACAGGGGATGAAAAACTGTTTTTT
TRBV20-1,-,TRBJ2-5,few,CSARDDGGGETQYF,TGCAGTGCTAGAGACGACGGGGGCGGGGAGACCCAGTACTTC
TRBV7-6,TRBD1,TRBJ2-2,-,CASTWIRGPNTGELFF,TGTGCCAGCACCTGGATCAGGGGGCCCAACACCGGGGAGCTGTTTTTT
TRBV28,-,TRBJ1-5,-,CASSLSQGLQPQHF,TGTGCCAGCAGTCTCTCTCAGGGTCTCCAGCCCCAGCATTTT
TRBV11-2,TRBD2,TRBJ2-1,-,CASSLPYSGLAPFHNEQFF,TGTGCCAGCAGCCTCCCGTATAGCGGGCTAGCCCCTTTTCACAATGAGCAGTTCTTC
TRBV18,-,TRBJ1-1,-,CASSPRILPNTEAFF,TGTGCCAGCTCACCCCGGATACTACCGAACACTGAAGCTTTCTTT
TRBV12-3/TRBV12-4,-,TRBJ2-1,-,CASGYYLYNEQFF,TGTGCCAGCGGTTACTACCTCTACAATGAGCAGTTCTTC
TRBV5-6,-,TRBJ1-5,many,CASSLTGMAQPQHF,TGTGCCAGCAGCCTAACGGGGATGGCTCAGCCCCAGCATTTT
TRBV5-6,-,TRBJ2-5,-,CASSPEPSETQYF,TGTGCCAGCAGCCCGGAGCCCTCGGAGACCCAGTACTTC
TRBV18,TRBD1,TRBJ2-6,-,CASSPRTGLAGANVLTF,TGTGCCAGCTCACCAAGGACAGGACTGGCTGGGGCCAACGTCCTGACTTTC
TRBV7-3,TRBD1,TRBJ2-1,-,CASSLGQGIYNEQFF,TGTGCCAGCAGCTTAGGACAGGGGATTTACAATGAGCAGTTCTTC
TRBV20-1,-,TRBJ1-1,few,CSARSYSGVPTEAFF,TGCAGTGCTAGGTCATACTCCGGGGTCCCCACTGAAGCTTTCTTT
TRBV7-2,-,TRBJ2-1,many,CASSSRLRDENNEQFF,TGTGCCAGCAGCTCCCGACTCCGGGACGAAAACAATGAGCAGTTCTTC
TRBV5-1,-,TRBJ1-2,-,CASSLEGFPGYTF,TGCGCCAGCAGCTTGGAAGGGTTTCCGGGCTACACCTTC
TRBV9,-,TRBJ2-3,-,CASSPTSLNTDTQYF,TGTGCCAGCAGCCCAACTAGCCTTAACACAGATACGCAGTATTTT
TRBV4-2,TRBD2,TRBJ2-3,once,CASSQGGGTTDTQYF,TGTGCCAGCAGCCAAGGGGGGGGAACCACAGATACGCAGTATTTT
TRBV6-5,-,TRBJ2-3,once,CASSSPSTKSSTDTQYF,TGTGCCAGCAGTTCGCCTTCGACTAAATCTAGCACAGATACGCAGTATTTT
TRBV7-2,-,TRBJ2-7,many,CASSRSVVGEQYF,TGTGCCAGCAGCCGGTCGGTGGTCGGAGAGCAGTACTTC
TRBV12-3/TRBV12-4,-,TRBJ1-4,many,CASSLASSNEKLFF,TGTGCCAGCAGTTTGGCCAGCAGTAATGAAAAACTGTTTTTT
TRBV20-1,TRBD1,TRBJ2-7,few,CSATAPGQVSYEQYF,TGCAGTGCCACCGCTCCGGGACAGGTCTCCTACGAGCAGTACTTC
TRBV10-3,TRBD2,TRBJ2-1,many,CAISPGLAGGQVEQQFF,TGTGCCATCAGCCCGGGACTAGCGGGGGGGCAGGTAGAACAACAGTTCTTC
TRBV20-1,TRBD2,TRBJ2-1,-,CSARDRGTSLYNEQFF,TGCAGTGCTAGAGACCGCGGGACTAGCCTATACAATGAGCAGTTCTTC